The rows below give T cell receptor beta chains drawn from one sample of a study of blood T cell repertoires in COVID-19. Generated by immunoSEQ multiplex PCR, the TCRdb table keeps only in-frame clones and is missing some. The repertoire holds 100,000 to 150,000 clones, around 88% seen once, with 0.88% in the top ten. Sequenced: peripheral blood. All receptors derive from a woman between 50 and 59 years old with active or convalescent COVID-19. CDR3s include the opening cysteine and the closing phenylalanine or tryptophan. Each record gives: CDR3 protein, CDR3 DNA, V gene, J gene, clone size, D gene. The D gene is left open where the match is weak. Clone sizes are given selectively: once, few, many, or a class where the clone is expanded.

CASSRGTAKGTGELFF,TGTGCCAGCAGTCGCGGGACAGCCAAAGGAACCGGGGAGCTGTTTTTT,TRBV5-6,TRBJ2-2,NA,NA
CASSQESGLVYYEQYF,TGTGCCAGCAGCCAAGAATCGGGTCTGGTGTACTACGAGCAGTACTTC,TRBV4-2,TRBJ2-7,NA,NA
CASSSYVNRGEGYTF,TGTGCCAGCTCATCCTATGTTAACAGGGGTGAAGGCTACACCTTC,TRBV18,TRBJ1-2,NA,TRBD1
CASSPASAPDTQYF,TGTGCCAGCTCACCTGCTAGCGCCCCAGATACGCAGTATTTT,TRBV18,TRBJ2-3,NA,NA
CANGRDREIYEQYF,TGTGCCAACGGGCGGGACAGGGAAATCTACGAGCAGTACTTC,TRBV7-3,TRBJ2-7,NA,TRBD1
CASSRFPDTLSGNTIYF,TGTGCCAGCAGTCGATTCCCTGACACGCTCTCTGGAAACACCATATATTTT,TRBV28,TRBJ1-3,NA,NA
CASSYSGGGNEKLFF,TGTGCCAGCAGCTATTCTGGGGGGGGGAATGAAAAACTGTTTTTT,TRBV3-1/TRBV3-2,TRBJ1-4,NA,NA
CASSKGDRGHGGGSYEQYF,TGTGCCAGCAGCAAAGGGGACAGGGGGCATGGGGGAGGTTCCTACGAGCAGTACTTC,TRBV21-1,TRBJ2-7,few,NA
CASSFGQGGTGELFF,TGTGCCAGCAGCTTCGGGCAGGGAGGCACCGGGGAGCTGTTTTTT,TRBV11-2,TRBJ2-2,NA,NA
CASATQGGSYNEQFF,TGTGCCAGCGCCACCCAGGGAGGATCCTACAATGAGCAGTTCTTC,TRBV7-9,TRBJ2-1,NA,NA
CASSYDTSGSLAELPYEQYF,TGTGCCAGCAGTTACGATACAAGTGGGAGTCTAGCGGAATTACCCTACGAGCAGTACTTC,TRBV6-2/TRBV6-3,TRBJ2-7,NA,TRBD2
CASTFSSGELFF,TGTGCCAGCACCTTTAGCAGCGGGGAGCTGTTTTTT,TRBV3-1/TRBV3-2,TRBJ2-2,NA,NA
CASSGAYEQYF,TGTGCCAGTTCGGGGGCCTACGAGCAGTACTTC,TRBV7-2,TRBJ2-7,NA,NA
CASSYSTGETQYF,TGTGCCAGCAGTTACTCGACAGGAGAGACCCAGTACTTC,TRBV6-2/TRBV6-3,TRBJ2-5,NA,NA
CASSGLAGGYEQFF,TGTGCCAGCTCAGGACTAGCGGGAGGCTATGAGCAGTTCTTC,TRBV18,TRBJ2-1,NA,TRBD2
CASSPPRGRGMDYEQYF,TGTGCCAGCAGCCCCCCACGAGGGAGGGGAATGGACTACGAGCAGTACTTC,TRBV7-9,TRBJ2-7,NA,TRBD2
CASSKQGAGNNSPLHF,TGTGCCAGCAGCAAACAGGGGGCGGGGAATAATTCACCCCTCCACTTT,TRBV2,TRBJ1-6,NA,TRBD1
CASSLNSGRGLYNEQFF,TGTGCCAGCAGCTTAAATAGCGGGAGGGGGCTTTACAATGAGCAGTTCTTC,TRBV7-3,TRBJ2-1,NA,TRBD2
CASTIGGTEAFF,TGTGCCAGTACCATAGGGGGCACTGAAGCTTTCTTT,TRBV19,TRBJ1-1,few,NA
CASSITTTMNTEAFF,TGTGCCAGTAGTATAACAACGACTATGAACACTGAAGCTTTCTTT,TRBV19,TRBJ1-1,NA,NA
CASSPDRAREKLFF,TGTGCCAGCAGTCCTGACAGAGCGAGGGAAAAACTGTTTTTT,TRBV27,TRBJ1-4,NA,NA
CASARARSNEQFF,TGTGCCAGCGCCAGGGCCCGTAGCAATGAGCAGTTCTTC,TRBV2,TRBJ2-1,NA,NA
CASSQRQAHYGYTF,TGTGCCAGCAGCCAAAGACAGGCGCACTATGGCTACACCTTC,TRBV2,TRBJ1-2,few,NA
CASSSPGYGNTIYF,TGTGCCAGCAGCTCGCCGGGTTACGGAAACACCATATATTTT,TRBV3-1/TRBV3-2,TRBJ1-3,NA,NA
CASSLSVTGLSGANVLTF,TGTGCCAGCAGTTTATCGGTAACAGGTCTCTCTGGGGCCAACGTCCTGACTTTC,TRBV28,TRBJ2-6,once,NA
CASSTPRDRGTEAFF,TGTGCCAGTAGTACACCTCGGGACAGGGGAACTGAAGCTTTCTTT,TRBV19,TRBJ1-1,NA,TRBD1
CASSPTRTSGMKADTQYF,TGTGCCAGCTCACCCACGAGGACTAGCGGAATGAAGGCAGATACGCAGTATTTT,TRBV18,TRBJ2-3,NA,TRBD2